A selection of T cell receptor beta chains follows, all from one sample in a study of technical replicates of blood from four donors. The repertoire was sequenced with immunoSEQ multiplex PCR; TCRdb's copy has only in-frame clones and lacks some. Found here are some 96,000 clones, almost 96% of them singletons; the top ten hold approximately 0.22%. Sequenced input: T cells isolated from PBMCs. Receptor source: a human donor in good health. Both conserved end residues are part of each CDR3. Fields, in order: CDR3 protein, D gene, J gene, V gene. D genes are given only for firm matches.

cdr3_aa: CASMFRGGTSGNTIYF
d_call: -
j_call: TRBJ1-3
v_call: TRBV11-2

cdr3_aa: CASSFPTGANYGYTF
d_call: -
j_call: TRBJ1-2
v_call: TRBV19

cdr3_aa: CASSPQRGSYEQYF
d_call: TRBD2
j_call: TRBJ2-7
v_call: TRBV27

cdr3_aa: CASSSHSYSGRLYNEQFF
d_call: TRBD2
j_call: TRBJ2-1
v_call: TRBV7-9

cdr3_aa: CASSSYTGDTEAFF
d_call: TRBD1
j_call: TRBJ1-1
v_call: TRBV7-9

cdr3_aa: CASSSDLFSGEQYF
d_call: -
j_call: TRBJ2-7
v_call: TRBV11-2

cdr3_aa: CASSRTGDYGYTF
d_call: TRBD1
j_call: TRBJ1-2
v_call: TRBV7-8

cdr3_aa: CACDWVSKTQYF
d_call: -
j_call: TRBJ2-5
v_call: TRBV30

cdr3_aa: CASSPVGQGGSPLHF
d_call: TRBD1
j_call: TRBJ1-6
v_call: TRBV5-6

cdr3_aa: CASSDRQNQPQHF
d_call: -
j_call: TRBJ1-5
v_call: TRBV2

cdr3_aa: CASSEGQLSGNTIYF
d_call: -
j_call: TRBJ1-3
v_call: TRBV6-1

cdr3_aa: CASSSGGFGEWGMNTEAFF
d_call: -
j_call: TRBJ1-1
v_call: TRBV5-1

cdr3_aa: CSSGLAGFTYEQYF
d_call: TRBD2
j_call: TRBJ2-7
v_call: TRBV29-1

cdr3_aa: CASSQPRGTGNSWEIEAFF
d_call: -
j_call: TRBJ1-1
v_call: TRBV4-1

cdr3_aa: CASSVTSTPHSF
d_call: -
j_call: TRBJ1-2
v_call: TRBV2

cdr3_aa: CASSLGQGADTQYF
d_call: TRBD1
j_call: TRBJ2-3
v_call: TRBV13

cdr3_aa: CSVGQYNQPQHF
d_call: -
j_call: TRBJ1-5
v_call: TRBV29-1

cdr3_aa: CAIRLAGGYEQYF
d_call: TRBD2
j_call: TRBJ2-7
v_call: TRBV10-3

cdr3_aa: CASSLTAANTEAFF
d_call: -
j_call: TRBJ1-1
v_call: TRBV27

cdr3_aa: CAWSPSNQPQHF
d_call: -
j_call: TRBJ1-5
v_call: TRBV30

cdr3_aa: CASSQDKTGASYNEQFF
d_call: TRBD1
j_call: TRBJ2-1
v_call: TRBV5-1

cdr3_aa: CASGTGGVFYSGANVLTF
d_call: TRBD1
j_call: TRBJ2-6
v_call: TRBV19

cdr3_aa: CASSSDRHYEQYF
d_call: -
j_call: TRBJ2-7
v_call: TRBV5-4

cdr3_aa: CASSQDGINEQFF
d_call: -
j_call: TRBJ2-1
v_call: TRBV4-1

cdr3_aa: CASSGTGGSEAFF
d_call: TRBD1
j_call: TRBJ1-1
v_call: TRBV7-9

cdr3_aa: CASRTVGKTQYF
d_call: -
j_call: TRBJ2-5
v_call: TRBV6-5

cdr3_aa: CASSLSSGSSYEQYF
d_call: -
j_call: TRBJ2-7
v_call: TRBV5-1

cdr3_aa: CASSRTSGLYEQYF
d_call: TRBD2
j_call: TRBJ2-7
v_call: TRBV7-2

cdr3_aa: CASSLREGAGDTQYF
d_call: TRBD2
j_call: TRBJ2-3
v_call: TRBV27

cdr3_aa: CASSPGLAGVGTDTQYF
d_call: TRBD2
j_call: TRBJ2-3
v_call: TRBV7-8

cdr3_aa: CASSQGQVYYEQYF
d_call: -
j_call: TRBJ2-7
v_call: TRBV4-1

cdr3_aa: CASSFSIRRSSYEQYF
d_call: -
j_call: TRBJ2-7
v_call: TRBV7-8

cdr3_aa: CAWSVQGAYGYTF
d_call: TRBD1
j_call: TRBJ1-2
v_call: TRBV30

cdr3_aa: CASSFRGFSDGYTF
d_call: -
j_call: TRBJ1-2
v_call: TRBV28

cdr3_aa: CASSDSAGGYNEQFF
d_call: TRBD2
j_call: TRBJ2-1
v_call: TRBV6-4

cdr3_aa: CASSLGQGAGETQYF
d_call: TRBD1
j_call: TRBJ2-5
v_call: TRBV5-6

cdr3_aa: CASSTVQETQYF
d_call: -
j_call: TRBJ2-5
v_call: TRBV19

cdr3_aa: CASSQRRAVGYTF
d_call: -
j_call: TRBJ1-2
v_call: TRBV4-1

cdr3_aa: CASSPIYPTGLAGNSYNEQFF
d_call: TRBD2
j_call: TRBJ2-1
v_call: TRBV14

cdr3_aa: CASSYGRTSHQPQHF
d_call: -
j_call: TRBJ1-5
v_call: TRBV6-5

cdr3_aa: CAIKEGSKNSLKSYNEQFF
d_call: -
j_call: TRBJ2-1
v_call: TRBV10-3

cdr3_aa: CASKQGRYANQPQHF
d_call: TRBD1
j_call: TRBJ1-5
v_call: TRBV19

cdr3_aa: CASSPTTGGTEAFF
d_call: -
j_call: TRBJ1-1
v_call: TRBV5-4

cdr3_aa: CAISESLEVLEAFF
d_call: -
j_call: TRBJ1-1
v_call: TRBV10-3

cdr3_aa: CASSDQGRGDTQYF
d_call: -
j_call: TRBJ2-3
v_call: TRBV5-1

cdr3_aa: CASSSGTSGTDTQYF
d_call: TRBD2
j_call: TRBJ2-3
v_call: TRBV5-1

cdr3_aa: CASSTLDRGHGYTF
d_call: TRBD1
j_call: TRBJ1-2
v_call: TRBV19

cdr3_aa: CSVFHPGRGGELFF
d_call: TRBD2
j_call: TRBJ2-2
v_call: TRBV29-1

cdr3_aa: CASNPGTSGSKVEQFF
d_call: TRBD2
j_call: TRBJ2-1
v_call: TRBV5-1

cdr3_aa: CASGQRGNPYNEQFF
d_call: TRBD2
j_call: TRBJ2-1
v_call: TRBV27

cdr3_aa: CASNNEKLFF
d_call: -
j_call: TRBJ1-4
v_call: TRBV23-1

cdr3_aa: CASSYTMGQAFEQYF
d_call: TRBD1
j_call: TRBJ2-7
v_call: TRBV6-5

cdr3_aa: CASSLAGQGLSYEQYF
d_call: -
j_call: TRBJ2-7
v_call: TRBV7-8

cdr3_aa: CASSGGTAGSQPQHF
d_call: -
j_call: TRBJ1-5
v_call: TRBV2

cdr3_aa: CASSVGIGRGNEQFF
d_call: TRBD2
j_call: TRBJ2-1
v_call: TRBV9